One and the same sample provided the 13 T cell receptor beta chains below, sequenced in a study of regulatory T cells in long-lasting Graves disease. Regarding time point: newly diagnosed GD, antithyroid drugs for less than 3 months. From RNA extracted from PBMCs, the TCR library was made. The authors built TCR beta libraries using iRepertoire HTBI primers and Arm-PCR of CDR3 regions. In TCRdb, the multiplex PCR reads were re-called with MiXCR into one record per CDR3 protein. Here the sample spans roughly 350,000 distinct CDR3 sequences, 16% being singletons. These data are also associated with another study on T cells in Graves' hyperthyroidism and ophthalmopathy.

The input for sequencing was peripheral blood mononuclear cells (PBMCs), taken at new diagnosis, from a patient treated with antithyroid drugs. Source of these receptors: a man aged 35 to 55 with Graves disease.

Ten or more counts support this clonotype. The CDR3 region has the DNA TGTGCCATCAGATCCCCGGGACAGGGGGCAGCAGATACGCAGTATTTT. It specifies CAIRSPGQGAADTQYF. The V and J genes are TRBV10-3 and TRBJ2-3, with 12 positions matching TRBD1. Per germline, CDR1 ENHRY and CDR2 SYGVKD. The CDR3 extends over 16 amino acids. The V gene end was trimmed by 6 bases and the J gene end by 4 bases; junction bases not matched to a gene: 8.

This clonotype came up many times. This sequence joins TRBV6-5 and TRBJ2-7; D is undetermined. With 0 bases removed from V and 2 bases from J, the gap between germline ends came to 11 bases. CDR3 length: 15 residues. Germline CDR1 and CDR2: MNHEY and SVGAGI. CDR3 amino acids: CASSYSMSSTYEQYF. The CDR3 DNA reads TGTGCCAGCAGTTACTCGATGTCGTCGACCTACGAGCAGTACTTC.

This clonotype was detected a few times. V usage is TRBV5-1 and J usage is TRBJ1-2; D is uncertain. This CDR3 has 17 amino acids. Germline lookup yields CDR1 SGHRS and CDR2 YFSETQ. V was pared by 1 base and J by 0 bases, with 16 bases between. CDR3 DNA: TGCGCCAGCAGCTTGCGACCAGGTGCTGAAGCTAACTATGGCTACACCTTC. Residues: CASSLRPGAEANYGYTF.

In its sample, this clonotype was seen many times. CDR3 region: CATSGVTSGVMHTQYF. DNA of the CDR3: TGTGCCACCAGTGGTGTTACTAGCGGGGTAATGCATACGCAGTATTTT. The chain joins TRBV24-1 to TRBJ2-3; 10 bases are a match to TRBD2. Trimming took 5 bases from V and 7 from J; bases not matched to a gene: 11. The CDR3 sequence is 16 residues long. Germline CDR1 is KGHDR and CDR2 is SFDVKD.

As regards this clonotype: A read error may account for a junction end that differs from germline. The chain links TRBV6-1 to TRBJ2-7, with 7 nucleotides matching TRBD1. Looked up from germline, CDR1 is MNHNS and CDR2 is SASEGT. This CDR3 comprises 13 residues. The CDR3: CASSPGTAYEQHF. DNA for the CDR3: TGTGCCAGCAGCCCGGGGACAGCCTACGAGCAGCACTTC.

This clonotype was picked up many times. V usage is TRBV6-1 and J usage is TRBJ1-1; D is uncertain. Trimming pared 6 bases from V and 0 bases from J, leaving 5 bases between. Germline V gives CDR1 MNHNS, CDR2 SASEGT. The CDR3 totals 12 residues. This CDR3 reads CASRRLNTEAFF. The CDR3 nucleotides are TGTGCCAGCAGACGACTGAACACTGAAGCTTTCTTT.

This clonotype was counted a few times. Just one base apart from a much larger clone, this may be a read error. The chain is built from TRBV28 and TRBJ2-7, with D possibly matching TRBD2 (6 bases). Trimming stripped 5 bases from V and 6 bases from J, with 23 bases between. CDR1 and CDR2 from the germline V gene are MDHEN and SYDVKM. The CDR3 length is 16 residues. CDR3 DNA sequence: TGTGCCAGCAGTATCGTTGGAGGGTACAACGCGCGCGAGCAGTACTTC. Amino acid sequence: CASSIVGGYNAREQYF.

In this sample, this clonotype turned up many times. The chain couples TRBV18 to TRBJ2-3; 10 bases align to TRBD2. The germline V gene encodes CDR1 KGHSH and CDR2 LQKENI. CDR3 length equals 15 residues. V was clipped by 0 bases and J by 3 bases; unmatched bases: 0. CDR3 amino acids: CASSPPGLATDTQYF. In DNA, the CDR3 is TGTGCCAGCTCACCACCGGGACTAGCGACAGATACGCAGTATTTT.

The CDR3 region is CASSQERGLEDEQYF. The DNA of the CDR3 is TGTGCCAGCAGCCAAGAGAGGGGGCTAGAGGACGAGCAGTACTTC. The V and J genes are TRBV4-2 and TRBJ2-7; 7 bases agree with TRBD1. The CDR3 is 15 residues long. Germline V lookup: CDR1 LGHNA, CDR2 YNFKEQ. J gave up 5 bases and V 0 bases, and 7 bases lay outside the gene matches.

This clonotype has only a few counts. This chain links TRBV10-1 with TRBJ2-2; 9 bases are shared with TRBD1. The CDR3 totals 16 residues. With V trimmed by 0 bases and J by 4 bases, 3 bases remained unmatched. Germline CDR1 reads WNHNN; CDR2 reads SYGVQD (reference sequence). The CDR3 DNA reads as TGCGCCAGCAGTGAGTCGGAGACAGGGGGCACCGGGGAGCTGTTTTTT. Translated: CASSESETGGTGELFF.

This clonotype was picked up many times. The chain joins TRBV7-2 to TRBJ2-7; 9 nucleotides line up with TRBD2. Germline values: CDR1 SGHTA, CDR2 FQGNSA. With 0 bases clipped from V and 0 bases from J, the junction kept 6 bases outside the gene matches. CDR3 size: 17 residues. The chain's CDR3 is CASSLADSGGGSYEQYF. CDR3 nucleotide sequence: TGTGCCAGCAGCTTAGCCGATAGCGGGGGTGGCTCCTACGAGCAGTACTTC.

The table lists this clonotype with many counts. The V and J genes are TRBV2 and TRBJ2-7; D not certain. V lost 7 bases to trimming and J lost 4 bases, with 8 bases between them. Germline CDR1 and CDR2: SNHLY and FYNNEI. This CDR3 is built from 11 residues. CDR3 DNA sequence: TGTGCCAGCACCCTAGGTTACGAGCAGTACTTC. Translation gives CASTLGYEQYF. The full variable domain, in which reference TRBV2 and TRBJ2-7 provide the parts outside the CDR3, is EPEVTQTPSHQVTQMGQEVILRCVPISNHLYFYWYRQILGQKVEFLVSFYNNEISEKSEIFDDQFSVERPDGSNFTLKIRSTKLEDSAMYFCASTLGYEQYFGPGTRLTVT.

This clonotype was recorded many times. The chain carries TRBV7-8 and TRBJ2-7, with 10 nucleotides matching TRBD1. The CDR3 is 16 residues long. From germline, CDR1 is SGHVS and CDR2 FQNEAQ. Germline trimming cut 5 bases from V and 2 bases from J; bases unmatched to any gene: 9. This CDR3 is CASSLSGTGVTYEQYF. The CDR3 nucleotides read TGTGCCAGCAGCCTGTCCGGGACAGGGGTAACCTACGAGCAGTACTTC. Full variable domain (remainder filled in from reference TRBV7-8 and TRBJ2-7): GAGVSQSPRYKVAKRGQDVALRCDPISGHVSLFWYQQALGQGPEFLTYFQNEAQLDKSGLPSDRFFAERPEGSVSTLKIQRTQQEDSAVYLCASSLSGTGVTYEQYFGPGTRLTVT.